This TCR beta chain is drawn from a study of T-cell reconstitution after alpha-beta-depleted transplantation in children. The germline V gene encodes CDR1 DFQATT and CDR2 SNEGSKA (reference sequence). Trimming left V 1 base short and J 6 bases short, with 19 bases between. The CDR3 extends over 16 amino acids. TCRbeta library construction was performed incorporating unique molecular identifiers. TCRdb fed the PCR reads into MiXCR, producing one record per CDR3 protein. This sample yields about 400,000 distinct CDR3 sequences, of which over 20% are seen a single time; 3.8% belongs to the top ten. This TCR was sampled from a human donor who donated a stem cell graft to a child with acute myeloid leukemia. The chain has TRBV20-1 and TRBJ1-3, with D maybe TRBD1 (5 bases). Sequencing used PBMCs from the stem cell graft donor, obtained from the stem cell graft. CDR3: CSARGAAQGLVNTIYF. The CDR3, as DNA: TGCAGTGCTAGAGGGGCAGCTCAGGGCTTGGTAAACACCATATATTTT.